This TCR beta chain was retrieved from a study of HIV-infected patients and healthy controls. The ends were cut back, 7 bases at V and 4 bases at J, with 13 bases in the middle. The germline V gene encodes CDR1 SQVTM and CDR2 ANQGSEA. The CDR3 has 12 amino acids. cDNA was made from approximately 500 ng RNA using alpha and beta constant primers. Using multiplexing indices, alpha and beta chain libraries were generated apart by chain-specific third strand synthesis. A 5' RACE adapter with a random hexamer and the SP2 primer site was joined to cDNA. Each CDR3 protein gets one entry after TCRdb re-called the 5' RACE reads with MiXCR. The data show some 4,300 distinct CDR3 sequences, with about 14% seen just once and more than 11% held by the top ten. On this clonotype itself: A much larger clone is a single base away; this may be a read error.

The repertoire came from unfractionated whole blood and reflected all unsorted peripheral T cells. The source was blood, collected before antiretroviral therapy. V and J are TRBV29-1 and TRBJ1-2, with D possibly TRBD1 on 5 matching bases. The sequence was obtained from an adult with HIV infection. This CDR3 is CSATRDSYGYTF. CDR3 coding DNA: TGCAGCGCCACCAGAGACAGCTATGGCTACACCTTC.